Listed below are T cell receptor beta chains from one sample, sequenced in a study of blood T cells in healthy people across ages. TCRdb re-analysed the 5' RACE reads in MiXCR, keeping a single row per CDR3 protein. The table shows around 850,000 distinct CDR3 sequences, with 30% to 45% occurring only once. Sequenced material: blood. These TCRs come from a man aged 18 to 35 in good health. CDR3s include the opening cysteine and the closing phenylalanine or tryptophan. The order of the fields is V gene, J gene, CDR3 protein.

>TRBV20-1|TRBJ2-5
CSARDRGGQETQYF
>TRBV27|TRBJ1-2
CASSPGPGGYGYTF
>TRBV5-4|TRBJ1-1
CASSLQKQNTEAFF
>TRBV20-1|TRBJ2-3
CSAPRQGADTQYF
>TRBV10-2|TRBJ1-5
CASSEIWDGPNQPQHF
>TRBV20-1|TRBJ2-3
CSARDAAITDTQYF
>TRBV7-2|TRBJ1-1
CASSSTRNTEAFF
>TRBV5-1|TRBJ2-5
CASDPGGKRETQYF
>TRBV5-6|TRBJ2-1
CASSGDRSQETQFF
>TRBV30|TRBJ1-1
CAWKERSTEAFF
>TRBV27|TRBJ2-3
CASSLSRALGTQYF
>TRBV4-3|TRBJ2-1
CASSPILMDNEQFF
>TRBV11-2|TRBJ2-3
CASRLGVITDTQYF
>TRBV7-9|TRBJ2-1
CASKQQGSGNEQFF
>TRBV29-1|TRBJ2-1
CSVVGRVDSYNEQFF
>TRBV20-1|TRBJ2-5
CSARGGSRKGTQYF